This T cell receptor beta chain comes out of a study of regulatory T cells in long-lasting Graves disease. V was clipped by 7 bases and J by 0 bases, with 12 bases between them. Looked up from germline, CDR1 is SQVTM and CDR2 is ANQGSEA. The CDR3 has 14 amino acids. The sample's time point: newly diagnosed GD, antithyroid drugs for less than 3 months. With RNA extracted from PBMCs as input, the TCR library was made. It was an endocrinology department in Xi'an, China, that provided the patients. In this sample, this clonotype turned up a few times. Its antigen is unidentified. Study-wide findings and caveats: Persistent-disease Graves' patients showed less TCR diversity than new cases.

With iRepertoire HTBI primers and Arm-PCR of CDR3 regions, TCR beta libraries were built. Each CDR3 protein is one row after TCRdb ran MiXCR on the multiplex PCR reads. The sample lists approximately 470,000 distinct CDR3 sequences, around 15% occurring once. This same sample was also taken into another study, of T cells in Graves' hyperthyroidism and ophthalmopathy. That source adds: The TCR CDR3 first-round RT-PCR relied on the HTBI primer set. Blood samples included most of the expanded thyroid clonotypes exceeding 0.001.

The source is a man aged 35 to 55 with Graves disease. The V gene is TRBV29-1, the J gene TRBJ2-2; the D call may be TRBD1 or TRBD2 (5 bases each). The sequencing here drew on peripheral blood mononuclear cells (PBMCs), taken at new diagnosis, from a patient treated with antithyroid drugs. The CDR3 sequence: CSARDGTNTGELFF. The CDR3 DNA follows: TGCAGCGCTAGGGACGGAACGAACACCGGGGAGCTGTTTTTT.